The clone carrying this T cell receptor beta chain is large. Its target is not known. CDR1 is MNHEY, CDR2 SVGEGT, per germline. The CDR3 extends over 11 amino acids. V lost 2 bases and J lost 12, with 11 bases in between. This sample is part of a study of T cell repertoires in aging, cancer and after chemotherapy. Broader study findings: No conclusions about immunological memory after chemotherapy can be drawn from the repertoire data. Median generation probability rose over the chemotherapy interval in each cancer cohort, suggesting rebound thymic output.

TCR beta rearrangements were amplified from peripheral blood genomic DNA. Rearranged V-D-J TRB sequences were amplified with a mixed TRB-A/B primer pool. One entry per CDR3 protein, called by TCRdb with MiXCR from the multiplex PCR reads. Of 900 or so distinct CDR3 sequences listed, roughly 20% are singletons. The source of this sequence is a human donor with a blood cancer. This rearrangement joins TRBV6-2 or TRBV6-3 to TRBJ2-7; TRBD1 might be the D (5 bases). Sequenced input: blood. CDR3 nucleotide sequence: TGTGCCAGCAGTTACAGGGGCCAGCTGTACTTC. It codes for CASSYRGQLYF.